Below are 10 T cell receptor beta chains sequenced from a single sample in a study of cytomegalovirus exposure and HLA in healthy donors. Primers included in the PCR were 60 Vbeta and 13 Jbeta primers. TCRdb's copy holds only in-frame clones and misses some; the assay was immunoSEQ multiplex PCR. The data contain 150,000 to 200,000 clones, roughly 84% of them singletons. Sequenced sample: PBMCs. Receptors originate from a girl aged 2-10 years in good health and CMV-seropositive.

The chain is built from TRBV10-3 and TRBJ1-4; D is unresolved. The CDR3 consists of 13 residues. V lost 3 bases and J lost 6, with 8 bases in between. The germline V gene has CDR1 ENHRY and CDR2 SYGVKD. The CDR3: CAISDSNDEKLFF. The CDR3 DNA reads as TGTGCCATCAGTGACAGTAATGATGAAAAACTGTTTTTT.

This clone appeared a few times. This chain connects TRBV7-6 to TRBJ1-1; tentative D call: TRBD1 (6 bases). This CDR3 has 14 amino acids. The V gene's germline CDR1 is SGHVS and CDR2 FNYEAQ. The V end was cut by 6 bases, the J end by 0 bases, with 11 bases between. CDR3 residues: CASRDGGMNTEAFF. CDR3 bases: TGTGCCAGCAGGGATGGGGGCATGAACACTGAAGCTTTCTTT.

The chain links TRBV19 to TRBJ1-3; no definite D call. Trimming stripped 5 bases from V and 4 bases from J, with 15 bases between. The CDR3 loop spans 15 amino acids. Looked up from germline, CDR1 is LNHDA and CDR2 is SQIVND (reference sequence). CDR3 loop: CASSPISLSGNTIYF. The CDR3 DNA follows: TGTGCCAGTAGTCCTATATCTCTCTCGGGAAACACCATATATTTT.

The CDR3 protein is CASSSRARGTEAFF. The DNA for the CDR3 is TGTGCCAGCAGTTCCCGGGCCCGGGGCACTGAAGCTTTCTTT. The chain joins TRBV27 to TRBJ1-1; D call uncertain. In germline, CDR1 is MNHEY, CDR2 SMNVEV (reference sequence). The V gene lost 4 bases and the J gene lost 4 bases, with 13 bases spanning the gap. The CDR3 is 14 amino acids.

In this sample, this clone turned up once. The rearrangement links TRBV18 to TRBJ2-5; no reliable D call. The CDR3 consists of 13 residues. Germline-derived CDR1 and CDR2 are KGHSH and LQKENI. Between the trimmed V and J ends, which lost 1 base and 5 bases, there was a span of 8 bases. The CDR3 region is CASSPRDRETQYF. For the CDR3, the DNA is TGTGCCAGCTCACCACGCGATCGGGAGACCCAGTACTTC.

The chain has TRBV11-3 and TRBJ2-7, with 7 bases aligning to TRBD1. The CDR3 has 14 amino acids. V lost 5 bases and J lost 4; bases outside the gene matches: 8. Germline loops: CDR1 SGHNT, CDR2 YENEEA. In DNA form, the CDR3 reads TGTGCCAGCAGCCGGCGACAGGGTTGGTACGAGCAGTACTTC. Translating it yields CASSRRQGWYEQYF.

In DNA, the CDR3 is TGTGCCAGCAGCTTGAACAGGGGCTCCTACGAGCAGTACTTC. This translates into CASSLNRGSYEQYF. The chain couples TRBV5-4 to TRBJ2-7; 7 bases fit TRBD1. The ends lost 1 base at V and 0 bases at J; junction bases unmatched: 1. This CDR3 is built from 14 residues. CDR1 and CDR2 (germline): SGHNT, YYREEE (reference sequence).

This clone was detected once. The gene calls are TRBV9 and TRBJ2-7; TRBD1 matches at 11 bases. The junction had 4 bases not matched to a gene; V was cut back by 4 bases and J by 4 bases. CDR1 and CDR2 from the germline V gene are SGDLS and YYNGEE. The length of the CDR3 is 14 residues. This chain's CDR3 is CASSRTGGEYEQYF. For the CDR3, the DNA is TGTGCCAGCAGCAGGACAGGGGGCGAATACGAGCAGTACTTC. Based on the CDR3 plus reference TRBV9 and TRBJ2-7, the full variable domain is DSGVTQTPKHLITATGQRVTLRCSPRSGDLSVYWYQQSLDQGLQFLIQYYNGEERAKGNILERFSAQQFPDLHSELNLSSLELGDSALYFCASSRTGGEYEQYFGPGTRLTVT.

The V and J genes are TRBV5-6 and TRBJ1-5, with 7 bases identical to TRBD1. Germline values: CDR1 SGHDT, CDR2 YYEEEE. The V and J ends lost 4 bases and 4 bases, in that order; junction bases with no gene match: 11. The CDR3 consists of 16 residues. The CDR3 sequence: CASSHLAGTENQPQHF. DNA of the CDR3: TGTGCCAGCAGCCACCTAGCCGGGACAGAGAATCAGCCCCAGCATTTT.

Comment on this clone: One end of the junction varies from germline; a read error may be responsible. The V call is TRBV7-7, the J call TRBJ2-1, with D maybe TRBD1 (6 bases). This CDR3 is 13 amino acids long. Germline assignment: CDR1 SSHAT and CDR2 FNYEAQ (reference sequence). This CDR3 reads CASSRRQDNEQFF. Here the CDR3 DNA reads TGTGCTAGCAGCAGAAGACAGGACAATGAGCAGTTCTTC.